Listed here are 2 T cell receptor beta chains from one sample, sequenced in a study of shared clonotypes between healthy human individuals. TCRdb's table, derived via immunoSEQ multiplex PCR, lists solely in-frame clones and lacks some. The table includes 2,100,000 or so clones, more than 90% detected once. The sequenced sample consisted of naive CD4+ T cells sorted from blood. Subset here: CD45RA+ positively selected. These receptor sequences come from a young man in good health.

The chain recombines TRBV20-1 with TRBJ1-6; D is uncertain. There are 11 residues in the CDR3. Germline V gene lookup returns CDR1 DFQATT and CDR2 SNEGSKA (reference sequence). Trimming removed 3 bases from V and 13 bases from J, with 10 bases in between. The CDR3 DNA follows: TGCAGTGCTAGTGGCTCTCCCCCCCTCCACTTT. Its protein product is CSASGSPPLHF.

This clone appeared a few times. The same CDR3 also results from other DNA sequences found in this sample. The CDR3 region has the DNA TGTGCCAGCAGTTCCACAGATACGCAGTATTTT. It translates to CASSSTDTQYF. This chain joins TRBV6-6 and TRBJ2-3; D not certain. Trimming took off 4 bases at V and 2 bases at J, with 1 base between the two ends. Germline assignment: CDR1 MNHNY and CDR2 SVGAGI (reference sequence). The CDR3 has 11 residues.